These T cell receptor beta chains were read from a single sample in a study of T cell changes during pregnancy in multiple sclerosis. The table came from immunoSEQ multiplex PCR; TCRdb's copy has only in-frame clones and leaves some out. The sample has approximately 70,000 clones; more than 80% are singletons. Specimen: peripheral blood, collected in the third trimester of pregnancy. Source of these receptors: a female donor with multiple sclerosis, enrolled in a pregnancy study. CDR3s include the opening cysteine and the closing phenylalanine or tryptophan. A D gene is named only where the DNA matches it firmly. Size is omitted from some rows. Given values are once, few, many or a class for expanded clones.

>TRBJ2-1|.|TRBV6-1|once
TGTGCCAGCAGTGATGGAGGGACAGCCTACAATGAGCAGTTCTTC
CASSDGGTAYNEQFF
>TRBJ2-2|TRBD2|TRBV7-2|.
TGTGCCAGCAGCTTTTTAGCGGGAGTGAACACCGGGGAGCTGTTTTTT
CASSFLAGVNTGELFF
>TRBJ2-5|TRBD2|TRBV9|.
TGTGCCAGCAGCGGGGAGGCGGGAGCCCAGACCCAGTACTTC
CASSGEAGAQTQYF
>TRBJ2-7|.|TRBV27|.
TGTGCCAGCAGTTTACAGATACTAGATAACGAGCAGTACTTC
CASSLQILDNEQYF
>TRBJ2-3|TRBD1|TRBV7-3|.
TGTGCCAGCAGCTCCCAGGGGGATTCAGATACGCAGTATTTT
CASSSQGDSDTQYF
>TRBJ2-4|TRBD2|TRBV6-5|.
TGTGCCAGCAGGCCCGGGGGGGGCAAAAACATTCAGTACTTC
CASRPGGGKNIQYF
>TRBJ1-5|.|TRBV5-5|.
TGTGCCAGCGATCCAGGGTATGACAATCAGCCCCAGCATTTT
CASDPGYDNQPQHF
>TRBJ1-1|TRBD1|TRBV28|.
TGTGCCAGCAAGCACAGGGGGAACACTGAAGCTTTCTTT
CASKHRGNTEAFF
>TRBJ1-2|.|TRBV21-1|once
TGTGCCAGCACCTCAGGGGGGCCTTATAACTATGGCTACACCTTC
CASTSGGPYNYGYTF
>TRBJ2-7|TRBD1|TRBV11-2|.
TGTGCCAGCACACCGACAGGGTACGAGCAGTACTTC
CASTPTGYEQYF
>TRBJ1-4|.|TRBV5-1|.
TGCGCCAGCAGCTTGGAGGGGGTTGCAACTAATGAAAAACTGTTTTTT
CASSLEGVATNEKLFF
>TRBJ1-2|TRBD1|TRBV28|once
TGTGCCAGCAGTTTCTTTTGGACAGGGGGCCGGTATGGCTACACCTTC
CASSFFWTGGRYGYTF
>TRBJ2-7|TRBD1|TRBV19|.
TGTGCCAGTAGTACCGGACAGGCATTTAGGTACGAGCAGTACTTC
CASSTGQAFRYEQYF
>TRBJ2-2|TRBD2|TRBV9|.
TGTGCCAGCAGCGCCCATCTAGCGGGAGGGTCCGGGGAGCTGTTTTTT
CASSAHLAGGSGELFF
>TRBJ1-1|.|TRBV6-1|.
TGTGCCAGCCGGACAGCCTCGACTGAAGCTTTCTTT
CASRTASTEAFF